This TCR beta chain was sequenced for a study of blood T cell repertoires in COVID-19. Study-wide context: From the United States, Italy and Spain came samples of acute and convalescent COVID-19.

In the original processing: The assay estimated nucleated cells by amplifying reference gene primers. The method was immunoSEQ multiplex PCR; TCRdb's version includes in-frame clones alone and lacks a portion of them. That table supplies the V and J calls and clone size; D and trimming were determined from the DNA. This sample carries around 310,000 clones, nearly 90% of them seen once, and the ten largest clones take 0.95% to 1.3%. CDR3 length: 14 amino acids. Germline CDR1 and CDR2: SGHTA and FQGTGA. Trimming stripped 0 bases from V and 8 bases from J, with 13 bases between. This clone was counted a single time. Seattle patients were enrolled during active infection and followed longitudinally.

The chain carries TRBV7-3 and TRBJ1-2, with D tentatively TRBD1 (6 bases). This clonotype was obtained from a middle-aged woman with COVID-19, enrolled during active disease. The specimen was peripheral blood. The CDR3: CASSLTARGEGYTF. The CDR3 bases are TGTGCCAGCAGCTTAACGGCCAGGGGCGAGGGCTACACCTTC.